The 24 T cell receptor beta chains reported below all come from one sample, sequenced in a study of glioma-infiltrating T cells after dendritic cell vaccination. Produced via immunoSEQ multiplex PCR; TCRdb's table is partial and in-frame only. This table has roughly 62,000 clones, about 86% appearing once. Time point noted: after dendritic cell vaccination, including at tumor progression/relapse. The sample consisted of blood, taken after dendritic cell vaccination. Source of these receptors: a human donor with glioblastoma.

V gene TRBV5-1 combines with J gene TRBJ2-3; D is undetermined. The CDR3 length is 13 residues. V lost 1 base to trimming and J lost 2 bases, with 5 bases between them. Germline V gene lookup returns CDR1 SGHRS and CDR2 YFSETQ. CDR3 amino acids: CASSLSYTDTQYF. CDR3 coding DNA: TGCGCCAGCAGCTTGTCCTACACAGATACGCAGTATTTT.

The chain links TRBV4-2 to TRBJ2-1; D may be TRBD2 (6 bases). This CDR3 region has 12 residues. Germline assignment: CDR1 LGHNA and CDR2 YNFKEQ. V lost 4 bases and J 10 bases, leaving 11 bases between the germline ends. The CDR3 loop is CASSREAGEQFF. In DNA form, the CDR3 reads TGTGCCAGCAGCCGGGAGGCGGGGGAGCAGTTCTTC.

The rearrangement uses TRBV6-1 and TRBJ1-6, with 9 nucleotides matching TRBD1. The CDR3 sequence is 15 residues long. Germline loops: CDR1 MNHNS, CDR2 SASEGT. V trimming: 2 bases; J trimming: 6 bases; junction bases outside the gene matches: 2. CDR3 protein: CASSERGQGNSPLHF. CDR3 sequence (DNA): TGTGCCAGCAGTGAAAGGGGACAGGGTAATTCACCCCTCCACTTT.

Remarks on this clone: The same CDR3 arises from other DNA sequences in this sample as well. The genes are TRBV6-5 and TRBJ1-6; possibly TRBD1 for D (5 bases). Trimming took 0 bases from V and 6 from J, leaving 9 bases between them. This CDR3 is built from 15 residues. Germline lookup yields CDR1 MNHEY and CDR2 SVGAGI. CDR3 amino acids: CASSYSGQINSPLHF. The DNA for the CDR3 is TGTGCCAGCAGTTACTCGGGGCAGATTAATTCACCCCTCCACTTT.

Only a few counts were recorded for this clone. The rearrangement links TRBV10-3 to TRBJ2-6; 7 bases fit TRBD1. The germline gives CDR1 ENHRY, CDR2 SYGVKD. This CDR3 contains 17 residues. V shed 1 base and J 4 bases; nucleotides not matched to a gene: 7. The CDR3 bases are TGTGCCATCAGTGAGTACAGGGGCACGGGAGGGGCCAACGTCCTGACTTTC. Translated, it gives CAISEYRGTGGANVLTF.

The rearrangement uses TRBV2 and TRBJ2-1; 8 bases are a match to TRBD2. V trimming: 5 bases; J trimming: 13 bases; junction bases outside the gene matches: 13. Germline V lookup: CDR1 SNHLY, CDR2 FYNNEI. The CDR3 loop spans 14 amino acids. The CDR3 sequence is CASSLKGLEVRQFF. The CDR3 DNA reads TGTGCCAGCAGTCTAAAGGGACTAGAGGTCCGACAGTTCTTC.

The rearrangement uses TRBV19 and TRBJ1-4; 8 bases are shared with TRBD1. Germline V gene sequence: CDR1 LNHDA, CDR2 SQIVND (reference sequence). The CDR3 is made up of 15 amino acids. The J segment lost 3 bases and the V segment lost 5 bases, leaving 5 bases of the junction unmatched. Written as DNA, the CDR3 is TGTGCCAGTAGTGCGCAGGGGGCGGCTAATGAAAAACTGTTTTTT. Residues: CASSAQGAANEKLFF.

Concerning this clone: Relative to the germline gene, one junction end is altered; a read error may explain this. This chain connects TRBV5-5 to TRBJ2-7; 7 nucleotides align to TRBD1. Germline loops: CDR1 SGHKS, CDR2 YYEKEE (reference sequence). This CDR3 comprises 14 residues. The CDR3 loop reads CASSLGQPRVEQYF. DNA of the CDR3: TGTGCCAGCAGTTTGGGACAGCCCAGGGTCGAGCAGTACTTC.

In DNA, the CDR3 is TGTGCCAGCAGCCGGTCCTTTGGACAGGGGACGATTACTGAAGCTTTCTTT. It translates to CASSRSFGQGTITEAFF. The chain is built from TRBV7-2 and TRBJ1-1; 9 bases line up with TRBD1. Germline lookup yields CDR1 SGHTA and CDR2 FQGNSA. Unmatched junction bases numbered 15, after V lost 5 bases and J lost 5 bases. The CDR3 contains 17 residues.

This clone appeared once. V gene TRBV5-1 combines with J gene TRBJ2-1; D is perhaps TRBD2 (5 bases). Trimming pared 4 bases from V and 6 bases from J, leaving 26 bases between. The CDR3 is 18 residues long. CDR1 is SGHRS, CDR2 YFSETQ, per germline. The CDR3 loop reads CASSRAGPLSGALNEQFF. Written as DNA, the CDR3 is TGCGCCAGCAGCCGTGCCGGGCCCTTAAGCGGAGCTCTCAATGAGCAGTTCTTC.

This sequence joins TRBV19 and TRBJ2-7; 10 nucleotides agree with TRBD1. The V gene end was trimmed by 5 bases and the J gene end by 2 bases; junction bases not matched to a gene: 0. Germline lookup yields CDR1 LNHDA and CDR2 SQIVND (reference sequence). The CDR3 consists of 13 residues. Here the CDR3 DNA reads TGTGCCAGTAGTGGGACAGGGGCCTACGAGCAGTACTTC. Residues: CASSGTGAYEQYF. Based on the CDR3 plus reference TRBV19 and TRBJ2-7, the full variable domain is DGGITQSPKYLFRKEGQNVTLSCEQNLNHDAMYWYRQDPGQGLRLIYYSQIVNDFQKGDIAEGYSVSREKKESFPLTVTSAQKNPTAFYLCASSGTGAYEQYFGPGTRLTVT.

The chain couples TRBV6-1 to TRBJ2-7, with TRBD1 as a possible D gene (5 bases). The CDR3 contains 14 residues. Germline CDR1 reads MNHNS; CDR2 reads SASEGT. V lost 2 bases and J 3 bases, leaving 11 bases between the germline ends. Here the CDR3 DNA reads TGTGCCAGCAGTGAACAGGGCTACGGCTACGAGCAGTACTTC. Amino acid sequence: CASSEQGYGYEQYF.

The chain combines TRBV7-2 with TRBJ1-2, with 7 bases aligning to TRBD1. Germline CDR1 SGHTA, CDR2 FQGNSA. The length of the CDR3 is 13 residues. Losses at the gene ends were 0 bases for V and 7 bases for J; bases not matched to a gene: 2. The CDR3 DNA reads TGTGCCAGCAGCTTAGCGGACAGGAGTGGCTACACCTTC. It specifies CASSLADRSGYTF. Using reference TRBV7-2 and TRBJ1-2 for the parts outside the CDR3, the full variable domain is GAGVSQSPSNKVTEKGKDVELRCDPISGHTALYWYRQSLGQGLEFLIYFQGNSAPDKSGLPSDRFSAERTGGSVSTLTIQRTQQEDSAVYLCASSLADRSGYTFGSGTRLTVV.

This sequence joins TRBV30 and TRBJ2-5; TRBD1 agrees at 9 bases. Per germline, CDR1 GTSNPN and CDR2 SVGIG (reference sequence). This CDR3 spans 15 amino acids. Trimming removed 3 bases from V and 4 bases from J; junction bases left unmatched: 9. The CDR3 nucleotides are TGTGCCTGGAGCCTTAACCAGGACAGGGGAGAGACCCAGTACTTC. Translation: CAWSLNQDRGETQYF.

The V call is TRBV2, the J call TRBJ2-6; 8 bases align to TRBD2. The germline V gene has CDR1 SNHLY and CDR2 FYNNEI. Trimming took 2 bases from V and 0 from J; bases not matched to a gene: 9. The CDR3 is 19 residues long. CDR3 sequence reads: CASSERLAGMPSGANVLTF. The DNA of the CDR3 is TGTGCCAGCAGTGAAAGGCTAGCGGGCATGCCCTCTGGGGCCAACGTCCTGACTTTC.

The rearrangement links TRBV30 to TRBJ2-2; 7 nucleotides match TRBD1. CDR1 is GTSNPN and CDR2 is SVGIG in the germline V gene (reference sequence). V was pared by 0 bases and J by 5 bases, with 12 bases of the junction left unmatched. This CDR3 contains 17 residues. CDR3 in amino acids: CAWSVERGRRGTGELFF. The CDR3 bases are TGTGCCTGGAGTGTGGAAAGGGGGCGACGCGGGACCGGGGAGCTGTTTTTT. Using reference TRBV30 and TRBJ2-2 for the parts outside the CDR3, the full variable domain is SQTIHQWPATLVQPVGSPLSLECTVEGTSNPNLYWYRQAAGRGLQLLFYSVGIGQISSEVPQNLSASRPQDRQFILSSKKLLLSDSGFYLCAWSVERGRRGTGELFFGEGSRLTVL.

The chain combines TRBV7-9 with TRBJ1-2; TRBD1 aligns across 9 bases. This CDR3 comprises 17 residues. V trimming: 5 bases; J trimming: 3 bases; junction bases outside the gene matches: 13. Looked up from germline, CDR1 is SEHNR and CDR2 is FQNEAQ (reference sequence). The DNA for the CDR3 is TGTGCCAGCAGCCCCTCCATACCGGGACAGGGAGACTATGGCTACACCTTC. Its protein product is CASSPSIPGQGDYGYTF.

The rearrangement joins TRBV11-2 to TRBJ2-5; D is possibly TRBD1 (6 bases). This CDR3 comprises 18 residues. CDR1 and CDR2 from the germline V gene are SGHAT and FQNNGV. Deletions cut 4 bases from V and 5 bases from J, with 26 bases between. The CDR3 DNA reads TGTGCCAGCAGCTCCTACGAAGGTGGGACACGGATTTCCGAGACCCAGTACTTC. Protein product: CASSSYEGGTRISETQYF.

The chain recombines TRBV4-3 with TRBJ2-7, with 8 nucleotides matching TRBD1. V trimming: 4 bases; J trimming: 2 bases; junction bases outside the gene matches: 10. The CDR3 covers 16 residues. CDR1 is LGHNA, CDR2 YSLEER, per germline. The CDR3 DNA reads TGCGCCAGCAGCCGCATCCTAGGACAGGGCACCTACGAGCAGTACTTC. Translation gives CASSRILGQGTYEQYF.

The rearrangement joins TRBV9 to TRBJ2-1; TRBD2 is a possible D gene (5 bases). The CDR3 runs 15 residues. CDR1 SGDLS and CDR2 YYNGEE come from the germline V gene. V was pared by 0 bases and J by 8 bases, with 15 bases between. The chain's CDR3 is CASSVGASPYDEQFF. As DNA, the CDR3 is TGTGCCAGCAGCGTAGGCGCTAGCCCTTACGATGAGCAGTTCTTC.

The chain has TRBV7-2 and TRBJ2-2, with D perhaps TRBD2 (6 bases). CDR3 length: 15 amino acids. V lost 4 bases to trimming and J lost 4 bases, with 13 bases between them. CDR1 and CDR2 from the germline V gene are SGHTA and FQGNSA. CDR3 DNA sequence: TGTGCCAGCAGCTCGGCGGGACTTCTCACCGGGGAGCTGTTTTTT. This translates into CASSSAGLLTGELFF.

CDR3 amino acids: CASSPRTGGFYYGYTF. The CDR3 nucleotides are TGTGCCAGCAGCCCACGGACAGGGGGGTTTTACTATGGCTACACCTTC. The rearrangement links TRBV7-2 to TRBJ1-2; the match to TRBD1 covers 10 bases. This CDR3 is built from 16 residues. V lost 5 bases, J lost 3 bases, and 9 bases stayed unmatched. The V gene's germline CDR1 is SGHTA and CDR2 FQGNSA.

This clone came up once. V is TRBV11-2 and J is TRBJ1-3, with a tentative D call TRBD1 (6 bases). The CDR3 runs 14 residues. The germline gives CDR1 SGHAT, CDR2 FQNNGV. Between the trimmed V and J ends, which lost 7 bases and 3 bases, there was a span of 13 bases. The CDR3 here is CASTLQGIGNTIYF. The CDR3 DNA reads TGTGCCAGCACCCTACAGGGTATTGGAAACACCATATATTTT.

The chain joins TRBV7-8 to TRBJ1-1; no reliable D call. This CDR3 comprises 13 residues. Between the trimmed V and J ends, which lost 0 bases and 1 base, there was a span of 3 bases. In germline, CDR1 is SGHVS, CDR2 FQNEAQ. CDR3 in amino acids: CASSLAGNTEAFF. The CDR3 DNA follows: TGTGCCAGCAGCTTAGCCGGGAACACTGAAGCTTTCTTT.